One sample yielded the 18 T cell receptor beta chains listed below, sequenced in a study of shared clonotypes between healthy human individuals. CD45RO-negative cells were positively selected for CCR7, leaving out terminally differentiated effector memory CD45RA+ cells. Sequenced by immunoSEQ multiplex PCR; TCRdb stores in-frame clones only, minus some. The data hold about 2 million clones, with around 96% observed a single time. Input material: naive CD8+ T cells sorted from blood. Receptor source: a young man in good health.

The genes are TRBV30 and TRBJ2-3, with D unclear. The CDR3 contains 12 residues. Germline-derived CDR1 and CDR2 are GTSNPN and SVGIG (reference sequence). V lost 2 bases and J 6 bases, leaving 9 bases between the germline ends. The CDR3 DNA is TGTGCCTGGAGTAAAGTGTGGGATACGCAGTATTTT. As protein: CAWSKVWDTQYF. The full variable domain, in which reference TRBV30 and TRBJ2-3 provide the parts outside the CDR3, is SQTIHQWPATLVQPVGSPLSLECTVEGTSNPNLYWYRQAAGRGLQLLFYSVGIGQISSEVPQNLSASRPQDRQFILSSKKLLLSDSGFYLCAWSKVWDTQYFGPGTRLTVL.

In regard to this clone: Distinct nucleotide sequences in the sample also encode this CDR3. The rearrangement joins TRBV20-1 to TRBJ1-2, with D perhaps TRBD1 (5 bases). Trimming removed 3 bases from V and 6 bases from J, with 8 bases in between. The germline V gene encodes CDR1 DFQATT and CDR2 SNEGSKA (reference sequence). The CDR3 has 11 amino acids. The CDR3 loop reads CSASGGDGYTF. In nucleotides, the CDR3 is TGCAGTGCTAGTGGAGGGGATGGCTACACCTTC.

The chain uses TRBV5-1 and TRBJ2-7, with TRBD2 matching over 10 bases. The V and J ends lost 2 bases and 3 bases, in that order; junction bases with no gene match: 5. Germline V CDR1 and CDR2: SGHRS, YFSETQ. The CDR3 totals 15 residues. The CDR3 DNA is TGCGCCAGCAGCTTCTCTAGCGGGGGTAACTACGAGCAGTACTTC. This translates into CASSFSSGGNYEQYF.

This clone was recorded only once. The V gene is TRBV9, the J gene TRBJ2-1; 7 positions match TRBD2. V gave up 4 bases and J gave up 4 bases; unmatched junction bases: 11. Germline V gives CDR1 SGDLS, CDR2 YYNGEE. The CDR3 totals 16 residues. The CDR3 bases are TGTGCCAGCAGCCCCCACCTAGCGGCCGTATACAATGAGCAGTTCTTC. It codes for CASSPHLAAVYNEQFF.

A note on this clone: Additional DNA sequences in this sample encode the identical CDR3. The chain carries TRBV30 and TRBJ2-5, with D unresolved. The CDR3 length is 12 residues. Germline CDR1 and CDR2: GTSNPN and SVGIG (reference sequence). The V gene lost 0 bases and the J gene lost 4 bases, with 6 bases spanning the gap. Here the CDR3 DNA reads TGTGCCTGGAGTGTAACCGGAGAGACCCAGTACTTC. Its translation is CAWSVTGETQYF.

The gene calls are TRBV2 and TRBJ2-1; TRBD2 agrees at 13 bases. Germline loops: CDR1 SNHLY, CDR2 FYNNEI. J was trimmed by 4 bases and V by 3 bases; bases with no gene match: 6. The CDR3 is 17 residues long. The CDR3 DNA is TGTGCCAGCAGTGATCCCCGACTAGCGGGAGGTTACAATGAGCAGTTCTTC. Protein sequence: CASSDPRLAGGYNEQFF.

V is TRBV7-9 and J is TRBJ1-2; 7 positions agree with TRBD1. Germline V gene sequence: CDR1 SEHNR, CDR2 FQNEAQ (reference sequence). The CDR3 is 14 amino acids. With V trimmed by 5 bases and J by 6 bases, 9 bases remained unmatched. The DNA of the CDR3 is TGTGCCAGCAGCCCCGGACAGGACTTGGATGGCTACACCTTC. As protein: CASSPGQDLDGYTF.

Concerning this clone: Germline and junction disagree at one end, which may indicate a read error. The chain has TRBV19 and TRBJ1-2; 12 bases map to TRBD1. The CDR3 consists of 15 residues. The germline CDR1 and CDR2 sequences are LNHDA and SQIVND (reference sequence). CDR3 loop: CASTGTGGFDYGYTF. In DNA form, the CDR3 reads TGTGCGAGTACCGGGACAGGGGGCTTCGACTATGGCTACACCTTC.

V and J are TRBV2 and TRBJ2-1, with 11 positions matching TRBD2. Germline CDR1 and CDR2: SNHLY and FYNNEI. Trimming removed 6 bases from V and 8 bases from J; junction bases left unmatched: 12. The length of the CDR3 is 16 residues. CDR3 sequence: CASRTPLAGVSDEQFF. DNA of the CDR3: TGTGCCAGCAGAACCCCACTAGCGGGAGTGAGTGATGAGCAGTTCTTC.

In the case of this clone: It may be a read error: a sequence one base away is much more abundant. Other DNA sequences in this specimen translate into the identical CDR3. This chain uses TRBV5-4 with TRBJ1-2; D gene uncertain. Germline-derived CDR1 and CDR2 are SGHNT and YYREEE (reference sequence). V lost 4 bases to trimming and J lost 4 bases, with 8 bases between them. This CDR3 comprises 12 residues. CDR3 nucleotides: TGTGCCAGCAGCCCGGACGGCTATGGCTACACCTTC. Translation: CASSPDGYGYTF.

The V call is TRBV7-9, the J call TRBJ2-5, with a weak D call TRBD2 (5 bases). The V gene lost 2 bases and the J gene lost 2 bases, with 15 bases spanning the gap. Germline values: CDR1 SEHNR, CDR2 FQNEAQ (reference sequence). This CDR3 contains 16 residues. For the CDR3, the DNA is TGTGCCAGCAGCTTATACGGGATGGGCGGGCAAGAGACCCAGTACTTC. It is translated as CASSLYGMGGQETQYF.

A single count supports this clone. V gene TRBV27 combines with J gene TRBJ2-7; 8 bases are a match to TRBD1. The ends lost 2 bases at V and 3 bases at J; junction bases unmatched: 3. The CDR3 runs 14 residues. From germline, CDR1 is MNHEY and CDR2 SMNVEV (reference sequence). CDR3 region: CASSLETGDYEQYF. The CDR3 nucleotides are TGTGCCAGCAGTTTAGAGACAGGGGACTACGAGCAGTACTTC.

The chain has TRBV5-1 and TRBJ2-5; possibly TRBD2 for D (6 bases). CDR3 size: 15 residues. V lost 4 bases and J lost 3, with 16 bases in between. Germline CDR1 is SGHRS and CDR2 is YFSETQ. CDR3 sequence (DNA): TGCGCCAGCAGCCCGTGGCTAACGGGGGAAGAGACCCAGTACTTC. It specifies CASSPWLTGEETQYF.

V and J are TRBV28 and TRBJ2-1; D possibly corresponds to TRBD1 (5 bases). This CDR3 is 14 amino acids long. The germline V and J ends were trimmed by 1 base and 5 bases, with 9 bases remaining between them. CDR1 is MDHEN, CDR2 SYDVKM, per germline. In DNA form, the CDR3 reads TGTGCCAGCAGTTTATTGGCAGGGAACAATGAGCAGTTCTTC. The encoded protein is CASSLLAGNNEQFF.

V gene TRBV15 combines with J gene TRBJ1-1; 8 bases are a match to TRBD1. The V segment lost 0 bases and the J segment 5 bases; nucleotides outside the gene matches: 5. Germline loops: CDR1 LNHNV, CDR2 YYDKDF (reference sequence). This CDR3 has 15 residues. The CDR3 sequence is CATSRDQGARTEAFF. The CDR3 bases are TGTGCCACCAGCAGAGATCAGGGGGCGCGGACTGAAGCTTTCTTT.

The DNA for the CDR3 is TGCGCCAGCAGCCAAGATTCAGGGGATGAGCAGTTCTTC. This encodes CASSQDSGDEQFF. V is TRBV4-1 and J is TRBJ2-1; possibly TRBD1 for D (6 bases). The CDR3 has 13 amino acids. The V end was cut by 0 bases, the J end by 8 bases, with 8 bases between. CDR1 MGHRA and CDR2 YSYEKL come from the germline V gene.

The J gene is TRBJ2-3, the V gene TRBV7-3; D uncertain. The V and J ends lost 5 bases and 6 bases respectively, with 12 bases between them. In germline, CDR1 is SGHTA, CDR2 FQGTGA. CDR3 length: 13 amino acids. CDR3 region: CASSDAARDTQYF. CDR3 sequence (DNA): TGTGCCAGCAGCGACGCGGCTAGGGATACGCAGTATTTT.

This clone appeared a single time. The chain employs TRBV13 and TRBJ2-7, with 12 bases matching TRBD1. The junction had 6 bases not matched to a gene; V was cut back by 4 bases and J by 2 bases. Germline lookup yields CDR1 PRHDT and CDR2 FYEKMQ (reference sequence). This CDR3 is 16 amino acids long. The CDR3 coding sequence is TGTGCCAGCAGCTCCACCGGGACAGGGGGCACCTACGAGCAGTACTTC. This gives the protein CASSSTGTGGTYEQYF.